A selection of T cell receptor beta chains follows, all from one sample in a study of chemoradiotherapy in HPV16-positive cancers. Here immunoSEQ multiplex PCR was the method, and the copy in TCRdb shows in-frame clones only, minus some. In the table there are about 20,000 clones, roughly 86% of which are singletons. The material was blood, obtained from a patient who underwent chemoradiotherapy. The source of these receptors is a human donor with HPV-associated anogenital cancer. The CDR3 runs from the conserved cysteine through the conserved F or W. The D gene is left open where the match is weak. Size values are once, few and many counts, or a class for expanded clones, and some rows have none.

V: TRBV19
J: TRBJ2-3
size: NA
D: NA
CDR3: CASSTLTGHTDTQYF
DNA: TGTGCCAGTAGTACACTGACAGGACACACAGATACGCAGTATTTT

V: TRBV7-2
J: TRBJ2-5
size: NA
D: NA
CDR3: CASSLVGQGVGETQYF
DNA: TGTGCCAGCAGCTTAGTCGGGCAGGGCGTAGGGGAGACCCAGTACTTC

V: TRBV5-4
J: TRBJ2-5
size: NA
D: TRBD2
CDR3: CASSYGGTLETQYF
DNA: TGTGCCAGCAGCTACGGGGGGACTCTGGAGACCCAGTACTTC

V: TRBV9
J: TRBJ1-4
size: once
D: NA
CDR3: CASSPGELFF
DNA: TGTGCCAGCAGCCCCGGGGAACTGTTTTTT

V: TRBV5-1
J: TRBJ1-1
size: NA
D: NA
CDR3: CASSLDVGMNTEAFF
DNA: TGCGCCAGCAGCTTGGATGTAGGCATGAACACTGAAGCTTTCTTT

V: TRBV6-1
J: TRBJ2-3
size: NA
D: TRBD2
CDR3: CASTLAGLDTQYF
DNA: TGTGCCAGCACACTAGCGGGATTGGATACGCAGTATTTT

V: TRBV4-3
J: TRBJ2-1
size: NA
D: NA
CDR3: CASSQDRRGPFF
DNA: TGCGCCAGCAGCCAAGATAGGAGGGGACCGTTCTTC

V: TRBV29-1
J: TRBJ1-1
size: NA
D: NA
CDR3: CSGGSGEAFF
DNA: TGCAGCGGCGGTAGCGGTGAAGCTTTCTTT

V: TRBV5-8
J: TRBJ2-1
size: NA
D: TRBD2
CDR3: CASSWAGTSGNEQFF
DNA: TGTGCCAGCAGCTGGGCCGGGACTAGCGGTAATGAGCAGTTCTTC

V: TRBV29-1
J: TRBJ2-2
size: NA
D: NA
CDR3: CSAAAGANTGELFF
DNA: TGCAGCGCCGCGGCAGGGGCGAACACCGGGGAGCTGTTTTTT

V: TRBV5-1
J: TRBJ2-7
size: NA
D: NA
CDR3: CASSSDGSYSYEQYF
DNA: TGCGCCAGCAGCTCGGACGGGTCCTACTCCTACGAGCAGTACTTC

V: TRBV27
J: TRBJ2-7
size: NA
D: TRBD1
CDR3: CASSFSLRDRAPYEQYF
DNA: TGTGCCAGCAGTTTTTCCCTCAGGGACAGGGCCCCCTACGAGCAGTACTTC

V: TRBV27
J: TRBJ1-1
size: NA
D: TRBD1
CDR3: CASSSQGIGNTEAFF
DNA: TGTGCCAGCAGTTCACAGGGGATTGGGAACACTGAAGCTTTCTTT

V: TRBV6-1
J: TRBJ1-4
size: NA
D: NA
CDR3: CASRVTGRNEKLFF
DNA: TGTGCCAGCAGGGTCACGGGACGTAATGAAAAACTGTTTTTT

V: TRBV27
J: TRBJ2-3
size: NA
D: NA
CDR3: CASSYAGYGGDPIDTQYF
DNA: TGTGCCAGCAGTTATGCGGGGTATGGGGGAGATCCCATAGATACGCAGTATTTT

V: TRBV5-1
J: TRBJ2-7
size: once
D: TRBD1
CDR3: CASSPDRVYEQYF
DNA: TGCGCCAGCAGCCCGGACAGGGTCTACGAGCAGTACTTC

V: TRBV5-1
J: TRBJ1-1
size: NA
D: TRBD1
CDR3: CASSFSGGAAGTEAFF
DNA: TGCGCCAGCAGCTTCTCAGGGGGCGCGGCGGGCACTGAAGCTTTCTTT

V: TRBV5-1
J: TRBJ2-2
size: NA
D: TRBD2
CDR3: CASSPSSGGNTGELFF
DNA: TGCGCCAGCAGCCCCTCTAGCGGGGGGAACACCGGGGAGCTGTTTTTT

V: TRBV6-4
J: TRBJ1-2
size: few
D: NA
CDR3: CASRDGPNGYTF
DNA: TGTGCCAGCAGGGACGGTCCGAACGGCTACACCTTC

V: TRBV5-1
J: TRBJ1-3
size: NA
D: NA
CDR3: CASSSQPLANPGNTIYF
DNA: TGCGCCAGCAGCTCCCAACCCCTAGCAAACCCTGGAAACACCATATATTTT

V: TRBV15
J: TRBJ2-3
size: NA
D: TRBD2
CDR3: CATSRPPRTSESTDTQYF
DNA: TGTGCCACCAGCAGACCCCCCAGGACTAGCGAAAGCACAGATACGCAGTATTTT

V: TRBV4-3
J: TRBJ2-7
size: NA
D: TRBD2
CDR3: CASSQGPGLVGEQYF
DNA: TGCGCCAGCAGCCAAGGCCCGGGACTAGTTGGCGAGCAGTACTTC

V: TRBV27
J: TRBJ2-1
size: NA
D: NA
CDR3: CASSGSYNEQFF
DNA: TGTGCCAGCAGTGGAAGTTACAATGAGCAGTTCTTC

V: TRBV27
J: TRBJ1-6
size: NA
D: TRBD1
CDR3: CASSLRRPGTANNSPLHF
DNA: TGTGCCAGCAGTTTAAGACGGCCCGGGACAGCGAATAATTCACCCCTCCACTTT